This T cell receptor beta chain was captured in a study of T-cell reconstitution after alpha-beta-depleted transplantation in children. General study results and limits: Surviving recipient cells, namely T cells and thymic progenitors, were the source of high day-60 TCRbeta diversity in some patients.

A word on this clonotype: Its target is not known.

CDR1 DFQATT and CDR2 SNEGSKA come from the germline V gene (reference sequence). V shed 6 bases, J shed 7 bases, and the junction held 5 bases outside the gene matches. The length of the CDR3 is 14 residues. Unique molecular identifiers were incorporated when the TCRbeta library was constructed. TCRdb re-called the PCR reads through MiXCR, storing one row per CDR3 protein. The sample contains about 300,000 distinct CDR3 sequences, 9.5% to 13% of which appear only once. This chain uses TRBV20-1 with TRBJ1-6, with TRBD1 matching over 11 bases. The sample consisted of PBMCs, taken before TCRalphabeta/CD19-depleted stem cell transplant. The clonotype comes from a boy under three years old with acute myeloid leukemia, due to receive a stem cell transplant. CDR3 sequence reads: CSADRGRGNSPLHF. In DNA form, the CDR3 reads TGCAGTGCGGACAGGGGGCGTGGGAATTCACCCCTCCACTTT.